This TCR beta chain originates from a study of blood T cell repertoires in COVID-19 (dated by TCRdb to the early 2020s). Concerning the study at large: Collaborator samples came from the United States, Italy and Spain and covered acute and convalescent phases of COVID-19. The prospective study material was composed of cDNA or gDNA derived from T cells, B-cell-depleted T cells, or PBMCs. Subjects who had been exposed to COVID-19, were actively infected with it, or had recovered from it provided the deeply sampled blood TCRbeta repertoires that made up the dataset. A freely available public database, intended as a resource for researchers studying the immune response to SARS-CoV-2, is where the repertoires were released. Samples came from the ongoing ImmuneRACE study (first 160 participants) plus 1,254 subjects from 6 global collaborators. The sample metadata nearly always contained a de-identified subject ID, COVID-19 status, age in years and sex. Where available, HLA class I and class II types were obtained from metadata supplied by the sample provider rather than from assay-based typing.

TCRbeta CDR3 regions were amplified from genomic DNA using the immunoSEQ Assay, a bias-controlled multiplex PCR. Per the authors' processing: The number of nucleated cells in each sample was estimated from the amplification of reference gene primers within the assay. To quantify the absolute abundance of each unique TCRbeta CDR3 rearrangement, sequence reads were collapsed and filtered. Productive Simpson clonality was computed per sample as the square root of Simpson's diversity index over productive rearrangements. TCRdb provides this immuneACCESS table in a form limited to in-frame rearrangements. Some clones are lacking; in checked studies, under half of them reflect an unresolved V gene, and why the rest are absent is not known. D and trimming were read from the DNA, whereas the V and J calls and clone size are those reported in that table. Here the sample has 310,000 or so clones; 89% occur a single time. Nearly 6.5% of the sample is taken by the ten largest.

Deletion took 8 bases off V and 3 bases off J, with a span of 17 bases between the germline ends. The CDR3, from cysteine to phenylalanine, totals 16 residues. The only DNA kept is the CDR3, 48 bases in frame from the first base. CDR1 and CDR2, per the germline V gene, are SNHLY and FYNNEI. On the study overall, not on this receptor specifically: The quantity of clinical and demographic metadata differed by source and by participant and was supplied without curation.

Samples from volunteer blood donors who had recovered from COVID-19 were contributed by a second Seattle source. Collaborating institutions collected whole blood in K2EDTA tubes following their own protocols. Collaborator samples were shipped for TCRbeta analysis as frozen whole blood, isolated PBMCs, or DNA extracted from either sample type. This clone was picked up a small number of times. Which antigen it targets is not known. No much larger clone is present one base from it, and per-base qualities are unavailable. The receptor comes from a man in his late teens or twenties who had recovered from COVID-19. The V and J segments used are TRBV2 and TRBJ1-6, with a weak D call of TRBD1 (5 bases match). The source material was peripheral blood. CDR3 loop: CASVGVGLRYNSPLHF. The DNA reads as follows: TGTGCCAGCGTAGGTGTGGGGCTACGCTATAATTCACCCCTCCACTTT. Full variable domain (CDR3 extended with the reference TRBV2 and TRBJ1-6 proteins): EPEVTQTPSHQVTQMGQEVILRCVPISNHLYFYWYRQILGQKVEFLVSFYNNEISEKSEIFDDQFSVERPDGSNFTLKIRSTKLEDSAMYFCASVGVGLRYNSPLHFGNGTRLTVT.